The rows below give T cell receptor beta chains drawn from one sample of a study of shared clonotypes between healthy human individuals. Some clones are missing from TCRdb's copy, which holds only in-frame ones; the method was immunoSEQ multiplex PCR. The sample records about 660,000 clones, about 74% being singletons. The sample consisted of memory CD4+ T cells sorted from blood. These receptors all come from a woman in her thirties in good health. CDR3s include the opening cysteine and the closing phenylalanine or tryptophan. D genes are given only for firm matches.

D gene,V gene,CDR3 length,J gene,CDR3 DNA,CDR3 protein
NA,TRBV2,12,TRBJ2-2,TGTGCCAGCAGTCCTAACACCGGGGAGCTGTTTTTT,CASSPNTGELFF
NA,TRBV28,15,TRBJ2-2,TGTGCCAGTCGCCCAGGGGAGGCCAACCGCGGGGAGCTGTTTTTT,CASRPGEANRGELFF
NA,TRBV7-8,13,TRBJ2-7,TGTGCCAGCAGCTTGTACAGTACTACGGAGCAGTACTTC,CASSLYSTTEQYF
NA,TRBV5-4,15,TRBJ2-7,TGTGCCAGCAGCTCAAATCTAGCGTCTTCCTACGAGCAGTACTTC,CASSSNLASSYEQYF
NA,TRBV2,14,TRBJ1-5,TGTGCCAGCAGTGAAGTAGGGAGGAATCAGCCCCAGCATTTT,CASSEVGRNQPQHF
NA,TRBV6-5,13,TRBJ2-1,TGTGCCAGCAGGGACTCCTACCACAATGAGCAGTTCTTC,CASRDSYHNEQFF
NA,TRBV15,14,TRBJ2-7,TGTGCCACCGCTCTTTGGGGACCCTCCTACGAGCAGTACTTC,CATALWGPSYEQYF
TRBD1,TRBV6-1,13,TRBJ2-7,TGTGCCAGCAGAACCGGGACAGTGGACGAGCAGTACTTC,CASRTGTVDEQYF
NA,TRBV20-1,11,TRBJ2-5,TGCAGTGCTAGAACTCAAGAGACCCAGTACTTC,CSARTQETQYF
TRBD1,TRBV28,15,TRBJ2-7,TGTGCCAGCAGGAGTTTGGGACAGGGCACCTACGAGCAGTACTTC,CASRSLGQGTYEQYF
NA,TRBV7-9,12,TRBJ1-1,TGTGCCAGCAGCTTAAGTGACACTGAAGCTTTCTTT,CASSLSDTEAFF
TRBD1,TRBV11-2,14,TRBJ2-5,TGTGCCAGCAGCCTACGGGACAGGGTCCGGACCCAGTACTTC,CASSLRDRVRTQYF
NA,TRBV6-5,14,TRBJ1-1,TGTGCCAGCAGTCCCCTCGCAAAGAACACTGAAGCTTTCTTT,CASSPLAKNTEAFF
TRBD2,TRBV5-8,19,TRBJ2-6,TGTGCCAGCAGCTTGGAGGTAGCGGGAGTCCCCTCTGGGGCCAACGTCCTGACTTTC,CASSLEVAGVPSGANVLTF
NA,TRBV28,17,TRBJ2-5,TGTGCCAGCACGCCCCCCCCCGAACAGGCGCCTAAAGAGACCCAGTACTTC,CASTPPPEQAPKETQYF
NA,TRBV27,14,TRBJ1-2,TGTGCCAGCAGACAAAGGGGCAGCGACTATGGCTACACCTTC,CASRQRGSDYGYTF
NA,TRBV30,14,TRBJ2-3,TGTGCCTGGAGTGTACATATCCTCACAGATACGCAGTATTTT,CAWSVHILTDTQYF
NA,TRBV27,13,TRBJ1-5,TGTGCCAGCAGTTTACAAGGGGACCAGCCCCAGCATTTT,CASSLQGDQPQHF
TRBD1,TRBV5-1,15,TRBJ2-6,TGCGCCAGCAGCGCGTATCGGGACAGGGGAAACGTCCTGACTTTC,CASSAYRDRGNVLTF
NA,TRBV2,15,TRBJ1-1,TGTGCCAGCAGTGTAAGGGTTGGTCCGAACACTGAAGCTTTCTTT,CASSVRVGPNTEAFF
TRBD2,TRBV6-5,15,TRBJ2-5,TGTGCCAGCAGTTATGAGCGGGACGTCCAAGAGACCCAGTACTTC,CASSYERDVQETQYF
TRBD1,TRBV15,16,TRBJ2-5,TGTGCCACCAGTAGGGGACAGGTTCCGTACCAAGAGACCCAGTACTTC,CATSRGQVPYQETQYF
NA,TRBV7-2,15,TRBJ1-5,TGTGCCAGCGCAACGGACACCCTTAGCAATCAGCCCCAGCATTTT,CASATDTLSNQPQHF
TRBD1,TRBV11-2,15,TRBJ2-7,TGTGCCAGCAGCCTTACCCCGGGACAGGGTCTCGAGCAGTACTTC,CASSLTPGQGLEQYF
TRBD2,TRBV4-1,16,TRBJ2-7,TGCGCCAGCAGCCAACCAACTAGCGGATTCTCCTACGAGCAGTACTTC,CASSQPTSGFSYEQYF
TRBD2,TRBV6-5,15,TRBJ2-5,TGTGCCAGCAAGGAAACGGGACTAGCACAGGAGACCCAGTACTTC,CASKETGLAQETQYF
TRBD1,TRBV27,16,TRBJ1-2,TGTGCCAGCAGTTTATCGGGGGACAGGGGAGCCTATGGCTACACCTTC,CASSLSGDRGAYGYTF